The next 14 T cell receptor beta chains were all read from a single sample in a study of cytomegalovirus exposure and HLA in healthy donors. The study ran its PCR with 60 Vbeta and 13 Jbeta primers. The assay was immunoSEQ multiplex PCR, and TCRdb's table has in-frame clones only and misses some. The data contain about 200,000 clones, approximately 80% of them seen just once; the ten biggest clones take up less than 3.5%. The sequenced material came from PBMCs. All receptors derive from a woman aged 25 to 39 in good health and CMV-seronegative.

This clone came up a few times. The chain joins TRBV9 to TRBJ2-3; 11 positions match TRBD2. The CDR3 extends over 16 amino acids. Trimming took 4 bases from V and 4 from J; bases not matched to a gene: 8. CDR1 is SGDLS and CDR2 is YYNGEE in the germline V gene. The CDR3 loop reads CASSPEGLAVPDTQYF. CDR3 nucleotides: TGTGCCAGCAGCCCGGAGGGACTAGCGGTCCCAGATACGCAGTATTTT.

The chain employs TRBV29-1 and TRBJ2-7; 13 bases line up with TRBD2. Germline V gene data show CDR1 as SQVTM and CDR2 as ANQGSEA. V lost 7 bases to trimming and J lost 2 bases; unmatched junction nucleotides: 5. This CDR3 spans 14 amino acids. CDR3 sequence: CSALGTSGAYEQYF. The CDR3 region has the DNA TGCAGCGCCCTGGGGACTAGCGGGGCCTACGAGCAGTACTTC.

The V gene is TRBV5-1, the J gene TRBJ2-5; TRBD2 aligns across 12 bases. The trim removed 4 bases at V and 1 base at J, leaving 5 bases unmatched. The CDR3 has 16 residues. Germline-derived CDR1 and CDR2 are SGHRS and YFSETQ. CDR3 loop: CASSQGTSGPQETQYF. The CDR3 region has the DNA TGCGCCAGCAGCCAAGGGACTAGCGGGCCCCAAGAGACCCAGTACTTC.

A single count supports this clone. The chain has TRBV2 and TRBJ1-5; tentative D call: TRBD1 (6 bases). Trimming took off 3 bases at V and 6 bases at J, with 12 bases between the two ends. Germline V gene data show CDR1 as SNHLY and CDR2 as FYNNEI. The CDR3 contains 14 residues. CDR3 region: CASSDPGETQPQHF. As DNA, the CDR3 is TGTGCCAGCAGTGACCCAGGGGAAACTCAGCCCCAGCATTTT.

The rearrangement uses TRBV5-1 and TRBJ2-3; 9 bases fit TRBD2. Germline CDR1 is SGHRS and CDR2 is YFSETQ. The V and J ends lost 2 bases and 2 bases, in that order; junction bases with no gene match: 3. The CDR3 has 15 residues. The CDR3 loop reads CASSFLAGSTDTQYF. CDR3 DNA sequence: TGCGCCAGCAGCTTTCTAGCGGGGTCCACAGATACGCAGTATTTT.

This chain uses TRBV27 with TRBJ2-7, with 8 bases identical to TRBD2. The V gene's germline CDR1 is MNHEY and CDR2 SMNVEV (reference sequence). The CDR3 totals 15 residues. After removal of 0 bases from V and 3 bases from J, the junction contained 4 bases not matched to a gene. This chain's CDR3 is CASSLSALAGYEQYF. CDR3 nucleotides: TGTGCCAGCAGTTTATCGGCCCTAGCGGGCTACGAGCAGTACTTC.

The V gene is TRBV9, the J gene TRBJ1-6; D not resolved. The CDR3 length is 13 residues. The germline V gene encodes CDR1 SGDLS and CDR2 YYNGEE. The V end lost 0 bases, the J end lost 10 bases, and 8 bases lay between the germline ends. The CDR3 protein is CASSVGAGSPLHF. The CDR3 DNA reads TGTGCCAGCAGCGTAGGGGCGGGATCACCCCTCCACTTT.

The genes are TRBV9 and TRBJ2-3, with D hard to call. The CDR3 runs 14 residues. Germline V gives CDR1 SGDLS, CDR2 YYNGEE. V lost 0 bases to trimming and J lost 2 bases, with 7 bases between them. CDR3 loop: CASSVGPNTDTQYF. CDR3 DNA sequence: TGTGCCAGCAGCGTAGGGCCCAACACAGATACGCAGTATTTT.

This clone has more than one count but fewer than ten. V is TRBV11-3 and J is TRBJ2-2; 9 bases line up with TRBD1. After removal of 5 bases from V and 7 bases from J, the junction contained 11 bases not matched to a gene. CDR3 length equals 16 residues. Looked up from germline, CDR1 is SGHNT and CDR2 is YENEEA. The CDR3 region is CASSPGQGEINGELFF. In nucleotides, the CDR3 is TGTGCCAGCAGCCCGGGACAGGGTGAAATAAACGGGGAGCTGTTTTTT.

The chain uses TRBV4-2 and TRBJ2-3, with TRBD2 as a possible D gene (5 bases). Germline CDR1 and CDR2: LGHNA and YNFKEQ. The CDR3 has 15 residues. Trimming left V 1 base short and J 0 bases short, with 8 bases between. CDR3 loop: CASSQALASTDTQYF. The CDR3 DNA sequence: TGTGCCAGCAGCCAAGCGTTAGCGAGCACAGATACGCAGTATTTT.

The sample holds a few counts of this clone. The chain uses TRBV9 and TRBJ1-1; 10 nucleotides align to TRBD1. The CDR3 sequence is 15 residues long. The V segment lost 4 bases and the J segment 0 bases; nucleotides outside the gene matches: 3. Germline CDR1 reads SGDLS; CDR2 reads YYNGEE. The chain's CDR3 is CASSPGTGVNTEAFF. For the CDR3, the DNA is TGTGCCAGCAGCCCGGGGACAGGGGTGAACACTGAAGCTTTCTTT.

This sequence joins TRBV30 and TRBJ2-1; 13 nucleotides match TRBD2. This CDR3 contains 15 residues. Unmatched junction bases numbered 5, after V lost 4 bases and J lost 5 bases. Germline V gives CDR1 GTSNPN, CDR2 SVGIG (reference sequence). The chain's CDR3 is CAWTLGTSGNNEQFF. Here the CDR3 DNA reads TGTGCCTGGACTCTCGGGACTAGCGGGAACAATGAGCAGTTCTTC.

This clone was observed a single time. This sequence joins TRBV11-3 and TRBJ2-7, with 10 bases aligning to TRBD1. This CDR3 is 15 amino acids long. Germline V CDR1 and CDR2: SGHNT, YENEEA. Germline trimming cut 5 bases from V and 0 bases from J; bases unmatched to any gene: 4. The CDR3: CASSQGQGSSYEQYF. The DNA for the CDR3 is TGTGCCAGCAGCCAGGGACAGGGGAGCTCCTACGAGCAGTACTTC.

J is TRBJ1-5 and V is TRBV19; 9 positions match TRBD1. Germline loops: CDR1 LNHDA, CDR2 SQIVND (reference sequence). CDR3 length: 14 residues. The CDR3 DNA reads TGTGCTCCCCACGGGACAGGGTACGATCAGCCCCAGCATTTT. It encodes CAPHGTGYDQPQHF.